Below, 19 T cell receptor beta chains from the same sample are listed, as sequenced in a study of blood T cell repertoires in COVID-19. Assay: immunoSEQ multiplex PCR; the TCRdb copy retains only in-frame clones and omits some. Of about 310,000 clones listed, roughly 89% are singletons. The sample comprised PBMCs or T cells enriched from blood (not recorded which). These receptors all stem from a woman between 18 and 30 years old who had recovered from COVID-19.

The chain combines TRBV5-1 with TRBJ2-2, with 7 bases lining up with TRBD2. Germline CDR1 is SGHRS and CDR2 is YFSETQ. V trimming: 4 bases; J trimming: 4 bases; junction bases outside the gene matches: 7. The CDR3 runs 15 residues. CDR3 amino acids: CASSLGLQVTGELFF. CDR3 bases: TGCGCCAGCAGCCTGGGACTACAAGTCACCGGGGAGCTGTTTTTT. The full variable domain, in which reference TRBV5-1 and TRBJ2-2 provide the parts outside the CDR3, is KAGVTQTPRYLIKTRGQQVTLSCSPISGHRSVSWYQQTPGQGLQFLFEYFSETQRNKGNFPGRFSGRQFSNSRSEMNVSTLELGDSALYLCASSLGLQVTGELFFGEGSRLTVL.

V and J are TRBV7-9 and TRBJ1-1; D remains unclear. The V end lost 1 base, the J end lost 7 bases, and 10 bases lay between the germline ends. The CDR3 sequence is 13 residues long. Germline CDR1 reads SEHNR; CDR2 reads FQNEAQ (reference sequence). The DNA for the CDR3 is TGTGCCAGCAGCTTAGACCCCGGTATTGAAGCTTTCTTT. It translates to CASSLDPGIEAFF. The full variable domain, its missing parts supplied by reference TRBV7-9 and TRBJ1-1, is DTGVSQNPRHKITKRGQNVTFRCDPISEHNRLYWYRQTLGQGPEFLTYFQNEAQLEKSRLLSDRFSAERPKGSFSTLEIQRTEQGDSAMYLCASSLDPGIEAFFGQGTRLTVV.

In this sample, this clone turned up a few times. V is TRBV25-1 and J is TRBJ2-1; the match to TRBD2 covers 10 bases. Germline assignment: CDR1 MGHDK and CDR2 SYGVNS. Germline trimming cut 1 base from V and 5 bases from J; bases unmatched to any gene: 5. The CDR3 length is 16 residues. The CDR3 DNA is TGTGCCAGCAGTGAATTGGTAGCGGGAGGACACAATGAGCAGTTCTTC. It yields the protein CASSELVAGGHNEQFF.

This chain connects TRBV4-1 to TRBJ1-6; unclear D gene. This CDR3 comprises 14 residues. The V end was cut by 1 base, the J end by 14 bases, with 15 bases between. Germline V gene sequence: CDR1 MGHRA, CDR2 YSYEKL. The CDR3 here is CASSQVAPNPTLHF. As DNA, the CDR3 is TGCGCCAGCAGCCAAGTGGCTCCAAATCCGACCCTCCACTTT.

The rearrangement joins TRBV27 to TRBJ1-1; the D gene is possibly TRBD1 (5 bases). Germline loops: CDR1 MNHEY, CDR2 SMNVEV (reference sequence). CDR3 length: 13 residues. The V and J ends lost 6 bases and 5 bases respectively, with 13 bases between them. CDR3 nucleotides: TGTGCCAGCAGGGGGGACTTGCGGACTGAAGCTTTCTTT. Its translation is CASRGDLRTEAFF.

The chain has TRBV3-1 (or the pseudogene TRBV3-2) and TRBJ1-3; 8 bases are a match to TRBD1. Germline CDR1 and CDR2: LGHDT and YNNKEL (reference sequence). V trimming: 3 bases; J trimming: 6 bases; junction bases outside the gene matches: 4. The CDR3 covers 14 residues. The CDR3, as DNA: TGTGCCAGCAGCCACGGACAGGGTTCAAACACCATATATTTT. Encoded protein: CASSHGQGSNTIYF.

The rearrangement links TRBV7-2 to TRBJ2-1; 10 bases are shared with TRBD2. This CDR3 spans 15 amino acids. Germline V gene lookup returns CDR1 SGHTA and CDR2 FQGNSA. V shed 2 bases and J 5 bases; nucleotides not matched to a gene: 3. CDR3 coding DNA: TGTGCCAGCAGCTTATGGACTAGCGGTAACAATGAGCAGTTCTTC. Its translation is CASSLWTSGNNEQFF.

The rearrangement joins TRBV30 to TRBJ2-2; 7 bases are a match to TRBD2. Germline values: CDR1 GTSNPN, CDR2 SVGIG (reference sequence). Losses at the gene ends were 3 bases for V and 6 bases for J; bases not matched to a gene: 4. This CDR3 is 13 amino acids long. CDR3 nucleotides: TGTGCCTGGAGCGAACTAGCGCCCGGGGAGCTGTTTTTT. Encoded protein: CAWSELAPGELFF.

The chain recombines TRBV20-1 with TRBJ1-4, with D hard to call. The CDR3 covers 15 residues. Germline lookup yields CDR1 DFQATT and CDR2 SNEGSKA (reference sequence). Trimming stripped 3 bases from V and 5 bases from J, with 16 bases between. CDR3 protein: CSASNAHSYNEKLFF. The CDR3 coding sequence is TGCAGTGCTAGTAATGCCCACAGTTACAATGAAAAACTGTTTTTT.

This chain joins TRBV7-2 and TRBJ1-6; 7 nucleotides align to TRBD1. Germline V gene sequence: CDR1 SGHTA, CDR2 FQGNSA. The CDR3 contains 16 residues. Losses at the gene ends were 5 bases for V and 8 bases for J; bases not matched to a gene: 12. CDR3: CASSTTGAQRDSPLHF. The CDR3 coding sequence is TGTGCCAGCAGCACCACAGGGGCCCAGCGGGATTCACCCCTCCACTTT. Drawing the rest from reference TRBV7-2 and TRBJ1-6, the complete variable domain is GAGVSQSPSNKVTEKGKDVELRCDPISGHTALYWYRQSLGQGLEFLIYFQGNSAPDKSGLPSDRFSAERTGGSVSTLTIQRTQQEDSAVYLCASSTTGAQRDSPLHFGNGTRLTVT.

This rearrangement joins TRBV10-3 to TRBJ2-7; 7 positions agree with TRBD1. V dropped 6 bases and J dropped 0; count of bases not matched to a gene: 8. The length of the CDR3 is 15 residues. From germline, CDR1 is ENHRY and CDR2 SYGVKD. CDR3 sequence reads: CAIRGQGESSYEQYF. For the CDR3, the DNA is TGTGCCATCAGGGGTCAGGGGGAGAGCTCCTACGAGCAGTACTTC.

The chain is built from TRBV12-3 or TRBV12-4 and TRBJ2-7; possibly TRBD1 for D (6 bases). Trimming took off 10 bases at V and 5 bases at J, with 18 bases between the two ends. The CDR3 runs 13 residues. CDR3 protein: CATGEPTGNEQYF. CDR3 in DNA: TGTGCCACAGGGGAGCCCACGGGAAACGAGCAGTACTTC.

Of note for this clone: Different DNA sequences within this sample yield the same CDR3. The chain joins TRBV7-3 to TRBJ1-2; weak D call: TRBD1 (5 bases). Germline CDR1 is SGHTA and CDR2 is FQGTGA. Trimming pared 4 bases from V and 7 bases from J, leaving 13 bases between. The CDR3 has 13 residues. The CDR3 DNA follows: TGTGCCAGCAGCTCCCAGGTTCAGGGTGGCTACACCTTC. This gives the protein CASSSQVQGGYTF.

The chain uses TRBV7-9 and TRBJ1-2; 9 bases are shared with TRBD1. The CDR3 runs 15 residues. The V and J ends lost 1 base and 6 bases, in that order; junction bases with no gene match: 6. Looked up from germline, CDR1 is SEHNR and CDR2 is FQNEAQ (reference sequence). CDR3 sequence reads: CASSLGGDRADGYTF. Written as DNA, the CDR3 is TGTGCCAGCAGCTTAGGGGGGGACAGGGCTGATGGCTACACCTTC.

The chain carries TRBV9 and TRBJ1-5; 8 bases are shared with TRBD1. CDR3 size: 16 residues. Germline V gene sequence: CDR1 SGDLS, CDR2 YYNGEE. J lost 6 bases, V lost 0 bases, and 8 bases had no gene match. CDR3 DNA sequence: TGTGCCAGCAGCGTAGGTATAAGGACAGGGATTCAGCCCCAGCATTTT. Translation: CASSVGIRTGIQPQHF.

The CDR3 is CASSYKTGRREAFF. CDR3 sequence (DNA): TGTGCCAGCAGCTATAAAACAGGGAGACGAGAAGCTTTCTTT. The chain couples TRBV7-2 to TRBJ1-1, with TRBD1 as a possible D gene (6 bases). The CDR3 sequence is 14 residues long. CDR1 SGHTA and CDR2 FQGNSA come from the germline V gene. V was pared by 4 bases and J by 8 bases, with 17 bases between.

The chain couples TRBV2 to TRBJ2-7, with D possibly TRBD2 on 5 matching bases. Germline CDR1 and CDR2: SNHLY and FYNNEI. CDR3 length equals 13 residues. The V gene lost 2 bases and the J gene lost 6 bases, with 11 bases spanning the gap. The CDR3: CASSENRGFEQYF. In nucleotides, the CDR3 is TGTGCCAGCAGTGAAAACAGAGGGTTCGAGCAGTACTTC.

The V call is TRBV2, the J call TRBJ1-2; D not resolved. This CDR3 is built from 13 residues. V shed 2 bases and J shed 4 bases, with 8 bases lying between them. Per the germline V gene, CDR1 is SNHLY and CDR2 is FYNNEI. This CDR3 is CASSEQGGYGYTF. Here the CDR3 DNA reads TGTGCCAGCAGTGAACAAGGAGGCTATGGCTACACCTTC.

The rearrangement links TRBV29-1 to TRBJ1-2; 8 bases are a match to TRBD1. The J segment lost 5 bases and the V segment lost 5 bases, leaving 7 bases of the junction unmatched. CDR3 length: 13 residues. The V gene's germline CDR1 is SQVTM and CDR2 ANQGSEA. The CDR3 is CSVPGQGRYGYTF. CDR3 DNA: TGCAGCGTTCCTGGACAGGGACGATATGGCTACACCTTC.